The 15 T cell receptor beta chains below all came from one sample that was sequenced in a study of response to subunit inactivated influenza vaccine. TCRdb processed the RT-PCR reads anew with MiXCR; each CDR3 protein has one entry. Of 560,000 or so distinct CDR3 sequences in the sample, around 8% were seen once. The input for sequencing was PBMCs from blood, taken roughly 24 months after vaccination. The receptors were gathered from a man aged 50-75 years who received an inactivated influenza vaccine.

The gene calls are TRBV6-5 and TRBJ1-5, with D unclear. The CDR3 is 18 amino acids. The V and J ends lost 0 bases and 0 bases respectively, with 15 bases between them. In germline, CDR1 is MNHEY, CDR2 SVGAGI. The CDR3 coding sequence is TGTGCCAGCAGTTACTCGACAAGACAAGGCCATAGCAATCAGCCCCAGCATTTT. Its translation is CASSYSTRQGHSNQPQHF.

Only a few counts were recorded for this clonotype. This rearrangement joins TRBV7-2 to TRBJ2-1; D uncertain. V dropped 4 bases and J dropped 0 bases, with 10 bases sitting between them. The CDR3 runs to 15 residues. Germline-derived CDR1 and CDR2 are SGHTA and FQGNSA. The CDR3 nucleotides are TGTGCCAGCAGCTACCGAAGTTCCTCCTACAATGAGCAGTTCTTC. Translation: CASSYRSSSYNEQFF.

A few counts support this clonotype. The chain's CDR3 is CASSQSGTDYEQYF. The DNA for the CDR3 is TGTGCCAGCAGCCAGTCCGGGACAGACTACGAGCAGTACTTC. The genes are TRBV14 and TRBJ2-7; 7 bases line up with TRBD1. The length of the CDR3 is 14 residues. Trimming cost V 3 bases and J 3 bases; bases outside gene matches: 5. Germline assignment: CDR1 SGHDN and CDR2 FVKESK.

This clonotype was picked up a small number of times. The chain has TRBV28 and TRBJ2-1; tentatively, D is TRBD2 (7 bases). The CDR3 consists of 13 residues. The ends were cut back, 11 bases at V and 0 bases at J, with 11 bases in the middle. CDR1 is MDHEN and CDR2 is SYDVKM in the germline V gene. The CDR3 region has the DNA TGTGCCGAGGGGGGGAGCTCCTACAATGAGCAGTTCTTC. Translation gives CAEGGSSYNEQFF.

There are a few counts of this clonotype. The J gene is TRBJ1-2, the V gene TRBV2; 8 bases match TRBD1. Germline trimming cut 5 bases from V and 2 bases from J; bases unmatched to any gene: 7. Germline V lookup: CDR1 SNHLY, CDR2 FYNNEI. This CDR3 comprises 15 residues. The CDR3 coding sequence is TGTGCCAGCAGTAAAACCGGGACAGGCAACTATGGCTACACCTTC. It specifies CASSKTGTGNYGYTF.

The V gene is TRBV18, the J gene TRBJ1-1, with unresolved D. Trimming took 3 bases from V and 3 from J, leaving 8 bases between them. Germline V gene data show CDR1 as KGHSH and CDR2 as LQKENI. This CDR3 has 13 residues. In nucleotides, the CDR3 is TGTGCCAGCTCACCGGGTTGGGACACTGAAGCTTTCTTT. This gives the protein CASSPGWDTEAFF.

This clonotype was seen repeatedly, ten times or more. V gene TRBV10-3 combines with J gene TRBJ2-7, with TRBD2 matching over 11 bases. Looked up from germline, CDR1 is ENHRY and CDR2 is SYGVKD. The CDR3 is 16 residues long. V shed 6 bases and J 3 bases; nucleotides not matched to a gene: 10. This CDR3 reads CAISRTGTSGNYEQYF. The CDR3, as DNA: TGTGCCATCAGCCGTACTGGGACTAGCGGAAACTACGAGCAGTACTTC.

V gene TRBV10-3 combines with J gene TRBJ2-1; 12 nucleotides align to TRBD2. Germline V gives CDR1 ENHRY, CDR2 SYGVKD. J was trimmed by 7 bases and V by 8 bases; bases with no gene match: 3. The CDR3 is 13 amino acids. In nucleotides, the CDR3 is TGTGCCATCCTAGCGGGAGGGCCAAATGAGCAGTTCTTC. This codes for CAILAGGPNEQFF.

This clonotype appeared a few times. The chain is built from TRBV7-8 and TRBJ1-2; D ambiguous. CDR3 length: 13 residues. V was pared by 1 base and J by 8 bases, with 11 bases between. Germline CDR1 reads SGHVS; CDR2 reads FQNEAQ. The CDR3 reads CASSLGAGRGYTF. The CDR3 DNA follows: TGTGCCAGCAGCTTAGGGGCGGGTCGGGGCTACACCTTC.

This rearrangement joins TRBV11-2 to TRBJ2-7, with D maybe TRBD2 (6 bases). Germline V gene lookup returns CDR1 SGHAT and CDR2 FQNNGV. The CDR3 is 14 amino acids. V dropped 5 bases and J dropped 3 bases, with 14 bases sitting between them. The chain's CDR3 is CASSPGTQRYEQYF. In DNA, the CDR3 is TGTGCCAGCAGCCCCGGGACTCAACGCTACGAGCAGTACTTC.

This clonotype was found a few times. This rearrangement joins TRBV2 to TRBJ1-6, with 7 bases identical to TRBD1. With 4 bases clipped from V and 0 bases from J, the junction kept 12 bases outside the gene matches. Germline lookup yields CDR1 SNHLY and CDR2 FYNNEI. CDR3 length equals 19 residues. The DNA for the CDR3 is TGTGCCAGCAGTGTGTTTGGCAGGGACAGCAGCTCCTATAATTCACCCCTCCACTTT. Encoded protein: CASSVFGRDSSSYNSPLHF.

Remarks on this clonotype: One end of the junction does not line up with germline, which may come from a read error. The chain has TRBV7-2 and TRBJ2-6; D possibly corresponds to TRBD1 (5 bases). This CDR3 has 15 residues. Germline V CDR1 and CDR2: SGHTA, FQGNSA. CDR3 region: CASSPQISGANVLTF. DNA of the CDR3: TGTGCCAGCAGCCCCCAGATATCTGGGGCCAATGTCCTGACTTTC.

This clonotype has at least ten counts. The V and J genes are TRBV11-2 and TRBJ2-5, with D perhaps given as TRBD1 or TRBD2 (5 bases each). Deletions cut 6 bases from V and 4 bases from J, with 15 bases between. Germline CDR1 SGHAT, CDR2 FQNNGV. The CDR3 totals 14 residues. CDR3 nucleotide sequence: TGTGCCAGCAGACCCGGGGCAGGGTTAGAGACCCAGTACTTC. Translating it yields CASRPGAGLETQYF.

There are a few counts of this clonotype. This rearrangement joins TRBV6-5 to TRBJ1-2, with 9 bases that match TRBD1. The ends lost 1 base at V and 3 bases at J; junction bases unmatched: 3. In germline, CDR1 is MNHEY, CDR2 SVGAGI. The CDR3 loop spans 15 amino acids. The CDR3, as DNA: TGTGCCAGCAGTTACTGGCGGGACAGGGACTATGGCTACACCTTC. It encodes CASSYWRDRDYGYTF.

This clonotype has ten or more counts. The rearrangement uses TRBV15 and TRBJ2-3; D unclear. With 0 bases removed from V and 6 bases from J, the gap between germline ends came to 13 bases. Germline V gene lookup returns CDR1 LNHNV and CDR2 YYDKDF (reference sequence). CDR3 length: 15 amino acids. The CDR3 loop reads CATSRDLTATDTQYF. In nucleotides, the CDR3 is TGTGCCACCAGCAGAGATTTAACAGCCACGGATACGCAGTATTTT.